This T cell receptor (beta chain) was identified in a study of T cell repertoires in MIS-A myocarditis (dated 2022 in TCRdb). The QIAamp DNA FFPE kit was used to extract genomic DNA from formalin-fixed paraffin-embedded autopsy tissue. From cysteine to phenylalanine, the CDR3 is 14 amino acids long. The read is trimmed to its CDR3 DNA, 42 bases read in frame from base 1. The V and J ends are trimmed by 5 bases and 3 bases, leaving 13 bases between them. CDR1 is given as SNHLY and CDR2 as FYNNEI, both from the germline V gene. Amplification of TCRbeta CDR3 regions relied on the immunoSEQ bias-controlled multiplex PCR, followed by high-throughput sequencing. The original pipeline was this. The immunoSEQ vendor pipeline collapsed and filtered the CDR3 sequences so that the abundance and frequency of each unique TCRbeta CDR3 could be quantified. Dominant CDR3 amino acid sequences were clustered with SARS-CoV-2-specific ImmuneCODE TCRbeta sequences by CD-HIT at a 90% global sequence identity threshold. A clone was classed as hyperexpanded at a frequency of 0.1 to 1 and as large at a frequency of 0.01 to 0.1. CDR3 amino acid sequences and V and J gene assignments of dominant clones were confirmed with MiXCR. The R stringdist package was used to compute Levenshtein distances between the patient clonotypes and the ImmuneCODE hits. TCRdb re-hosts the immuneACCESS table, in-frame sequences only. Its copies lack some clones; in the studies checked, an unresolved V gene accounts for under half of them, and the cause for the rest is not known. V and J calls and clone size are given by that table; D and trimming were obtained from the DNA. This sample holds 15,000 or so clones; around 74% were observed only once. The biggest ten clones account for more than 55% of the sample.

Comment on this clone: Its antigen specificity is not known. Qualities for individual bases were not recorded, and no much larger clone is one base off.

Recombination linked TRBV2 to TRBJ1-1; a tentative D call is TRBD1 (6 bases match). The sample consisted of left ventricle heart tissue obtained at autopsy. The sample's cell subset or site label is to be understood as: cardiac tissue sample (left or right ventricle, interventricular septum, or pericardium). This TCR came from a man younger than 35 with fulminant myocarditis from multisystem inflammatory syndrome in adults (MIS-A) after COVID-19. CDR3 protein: CASSRRPGDTEAFF. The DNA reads TGTGCCAGCAGTCGGAGACCAGGGGACACTGAAGCTTTCTTT.